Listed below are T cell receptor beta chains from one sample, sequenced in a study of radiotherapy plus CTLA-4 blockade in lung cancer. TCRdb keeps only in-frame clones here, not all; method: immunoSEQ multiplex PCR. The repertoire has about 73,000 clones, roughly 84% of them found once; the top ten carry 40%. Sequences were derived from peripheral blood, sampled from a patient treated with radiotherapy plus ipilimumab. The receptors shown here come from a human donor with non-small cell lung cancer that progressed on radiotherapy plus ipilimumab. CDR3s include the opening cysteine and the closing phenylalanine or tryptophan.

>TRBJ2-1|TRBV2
CASRIDRGEYNEQFF
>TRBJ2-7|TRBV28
CASSNYRVEQYF
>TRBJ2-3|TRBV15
CATSRDAGTNTDTQYF
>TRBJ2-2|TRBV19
CASSMSVGELFF
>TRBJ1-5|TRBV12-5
CASGTGSSNQPQHF
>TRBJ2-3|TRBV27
CASRTTDTQYF
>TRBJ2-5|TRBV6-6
CASRGTGGGRAETQYF
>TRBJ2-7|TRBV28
CASSLWGPEMGQYF
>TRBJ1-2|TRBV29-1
CSVDRDHYGYTF
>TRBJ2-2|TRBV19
CASSETSLGELFF
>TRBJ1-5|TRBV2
CASSRDSNQPQHF
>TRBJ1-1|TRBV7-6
CASSSPQGRGNTEAFF
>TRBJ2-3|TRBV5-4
CASSWLTSTDTQYF
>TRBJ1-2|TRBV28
CASSFRDWDGYTF
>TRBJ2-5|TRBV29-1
CSVEGTGVETQYF
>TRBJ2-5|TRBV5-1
CASSLFLQETQYF
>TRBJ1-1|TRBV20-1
CSERGGTEAFF
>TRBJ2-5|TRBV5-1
CASSPLGLAGVETQYF
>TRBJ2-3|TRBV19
CASSYRSPGADTQYF
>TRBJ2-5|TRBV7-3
CASSLRLAGISRQETQYF
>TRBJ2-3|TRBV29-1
CSGPRRRTDTQYF
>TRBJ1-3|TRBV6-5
CASTRLGSRNTIYF
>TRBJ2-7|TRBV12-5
CASGPQGLTVHEQYF
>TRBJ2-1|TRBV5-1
CASSYFIAYNEQFF
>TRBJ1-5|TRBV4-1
CASSQGDRQPQHF
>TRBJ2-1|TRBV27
CASSYTGHTYNEQFF
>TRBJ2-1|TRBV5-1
CASQVSGIYNEQFF
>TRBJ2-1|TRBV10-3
CAISESNGRRGNEQFF
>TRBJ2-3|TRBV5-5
CASSTLQDTQYF
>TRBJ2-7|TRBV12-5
CASGFRAGSGAYEQYF
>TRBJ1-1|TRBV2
CASLYTEAFF
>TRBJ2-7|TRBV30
CAWSVRREQYF
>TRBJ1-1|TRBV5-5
CASSFGRLNTEAFF